These T cell receptor beta chains were read from a single sample in a study of vaccination and CD4 T cells after COVID-19. Their target antigens are unknown. TCRdb re-called the PCR reads through MiXCR, storing one row per CDR3 protein. The table lists roughly 12,000 distinct CDR3 sequences, 40% to 45% of them singletons. Sequencing was carried out using cultured CD4+ T cells from blood. The receptors come from a human donor with COVID-19. Each CDR3 is given with its conserved first and last residue. A D gene is named only where the DNA matches it firmly. Clone size is given for some rows only: seen once, a few or many times, or a class if the clone is expanded.

d_gene,j_gene,abundance,v_gene,CDR3aa,CDR3nt
.,TRBJ1-2,.,TRBV20-1,CSARPDLGYGYTF,TGCAGTGCTAGACCGGACCTGGGGTATGGCTACACCTTC
.,TRBJ1-1,.,TRBV7-8,CASSLEGGRNTEAFF,TGTGCCAGCAGCTTAGAGGGGGGTCGAAACACTGAAGCTTTCTTT
.,TRBJ2-5,.,TRBV30,CAWGGGQETQYF,TGTGCCTGGGGTGGGGGCCAAGAGACCCAGTACTTC
TRBD2,TRBJ2-3,few,TRBV20-1,CSARGGTEFTDTQYF,TGCAGTGCGCGGGGGGGAACAGAATTCACAGATACGCAGTATTTT
TRBD1,TRBJ1-3,.,TRBV10-2,CASTGTAAGNTIYF,TGCGCCAGCACCGGGACAGCAGCTGGAAACACCATATATTTT
TRBD2,TRBJ2-3,few,TRBV20-1,CSARTPYTAGPSTDTQYF,TGCAGTGCTAGAACCCCATACACAGCGGGGCCTAGCACAGATACGCAGTATTTT
.,TRBJ2-5,.,TRBV20-1,CSARDLTTQETQYF,TGCAGTGCTAGAGACCTGACTACCCAAGAGACCCAGTACTTC
.,TRBJ1-6,few,TRBV19,CASSMAGGRERLSF,TGTGCCAGTAGTATGGCAGGAGGGCGGGAAAGGCTCTCTTTT
.,TRBJ1-2,.,TRBV27,CASSSYDRTVSYTF,TGTGCCAGCAGTTCATACGACAGAACCGTAAGCTACACCTTC
.,TRBJ2-2,once,TRBV7-2,CASSFKTGELFF,TGTGCCAGCAGCTTTAAGACCGGGGAGCTGTTTTTT
.,TRBJ1-1,few,TRBV21-1,CASSKMCPVRRGLHTEAFF,TGTGCCAGCAGCAAAATGTGCCCAGTACGGAGGGGACTCCACACTGAAGCTTTCTTT
.,TRBJ1-5,few,TRBV20-1,CSAEGGLYSNQPQHF,TGCAGTGCCGAGGGGGGGCTTTATAGCAATCAGCCCCAGCATTTT
.,TRBJ1-5,.,TRBV5-1,CASSLDDANQPQHF,TGCGCCAGCAGCTTGGATGACGCAAATCAGCCCCAGCATTTT
.,TRBJ1-1,.,TRBV6-1,CASFPRGTEAFF,TGTGCCAGCTTCCCGAGGGGCACTGAAGCTTTCTTT
.,TRBJ2-5,.,TRBV6-1,CASSDRGETQYF,TGTGCCAGCAGTGACAGGGGTGAGACCCAGTACTTC
.,TRBJ1-1,.,TRBV19,CASGQKMNTEAFF,TGTGCCAGTGGACAGAAAATGAACACTGAAGCTTTCTTT
.,TRBJ2-5,.,TRBV20-1,CSARDLRTEGSQYF,TGCAGTGCTAGAGATCTACGGACAGAAGGATCCCAGTACTTC
TRBD1,TRBJ1-4,.,TRBV2,CARGQGGTNEKLFF,TGTGCCAGAGGACAGGGAGGGACTAATGAAAAACTGTTTTTT
.,TRBJ1-2,.,TRBV11-3,CASSLSVAGRNYGYTF,TGTGCCAGCAGCTTGTCCGTGGCGGGGCGCAACTATGGCTACACCTTC
TRBD1,TRBJ2-5,.,TRBV20-1,CSVLNRGTLGAQYF,TGCAGTGTCCTTAACAGGGGCACTTTGGGGGCCCAGTACTTC
TRBD2,TRBJ2-7,few,TRBV10-3,CAIRVTSGGHYEQYF,TGTGCCATCAGGGTGACTAGCGGGGGACACTACGAGCAGTACTTC
.,TRBJ2-7,.,TRBV11-3,CASSLDGQEGYEQYF,TGTGCCAGCAGCTTAGATGGGCAGGAGGGGTACGAGCAGTACTTC
.,TRBJ1-2,.,TRBV7-9,CASSPVQYYGYTF,TGTGCCAGCAGCCCCGTCCAGTACTATGGCTACACCTTC
.,TRBJ2-3,.,TRBV6-1,CASRPAGRGYTDTQYF,TGTGCCAGCAGGCCGGCAGGGCGCGGTTACACAGATACGCAGTATTTT
.,TRBJ1-3,.,TRBV7-2,CASSAPGGLRIYF,TGTGCCAGCAGCGCCCCCGGGGGCCTCCGCATATATTTT
.,TRBJ2-5,.,TRBV19,CATDDRQETQYF,TGTGCCACCGACGACAGACAAGAGACCCAGTACTTC
.,TRBJ1-6,medium-sized,TRBV21-1,CASSKGRGRSKNSPLHF,TGTGCCAGCAGCAAAGGCAGAGGACGGAGTAAAAATTCACCCCTCCACTTT
TRBD1,TRBJ2-2,.,TRBV12-3/TRBV12-4,CASSDRGRRAGELFF,TGTGCCAGCAGTGACAGGGGCCGTCGAGCCGGGGAGCTGTTTTTT
TRBD1,TRBJ2-5,.,TRBV7-4,CASSVKGTAFRAQYF,TGTGCCAGCAGTGTTAAAGGGACAGCTTTTCGGGCCCAGTACTTC
.,TRBJ1-2,.,TRBV12-5,CASGLMGSVGYTF,TGTGCTAGTGGTTTAATGGGGAGTGTGGGCTACACCTTC
TRBD1,TRBJ1-6,.,TRBV11-2,CASSLGRTGHSPLHF,TGTGCCAGCAGCTTAGGTAGGACAGGCCATTCACCCCTCCACTTT
.,TRBJ2-3,.,TRBV2,CASSDLRSSTDTQYF,TGTGCCAGCAGTGACCTAAGGTCTAGCACAGATACGCAGTATTTT
.,TRBJ1-3,.,TRBV6-4,CASSIDTIYF,TGTGCCAGCAGTATAGACACCATATATTTT
.,TRBJ2-5,.,TRBV7-9,CASSLRNVQETQYF,TGTGCCAGCAGCTTGCGAAACGTTCAAGAGACCCAGTACTTC
TRBD1,TRBJ2-1,once,TRBV20-1,CSASPRQGRSYNEQFF,TGCAGTGCTAGTCCCCGACAGGGTCGTTCCTACAATGAGCAGTTCTTC
.,TRBJ2-7,.,TRBV5-1,CASSLLGGRGVLGEQYF,TGCGCCAGCAGCTTGCTCGGGGGGCGCGGTGTTTTAGGCGAGCAGTACTTC
.,TRBJ2-7,few,TRBV7-9,CASSPPVSEAYEQYF,TGTGCCAGCAGCCCCCCGGTGAGCGAGGCCTACGAGCAGTACTTC
TRBD1,TRBJ1-6,.,TRBV6-4,CASSEAGQGASPLHF,TGTGCCAGCAGTGAAGCCGGACAGGGGGCTTCACCCCTCCACTTT
TRBD2,TRBJ2-3,.,TRBV6-5,CASSYSTSAILTDTQYF,TGTGCCAGCAGTTACTCGACTAGCGCAATTCTCACAGATACGCAGTATTTT
TRBD1,TRBJ2-5,.,TRBV5-1,CASSQAGTGGGETQYF,TGCGCCAGCAGCCAAGCCGGGACAGGGGGAGGAGAGACCCAGTACTTC
.,TRBJ1-1,.,TRBV28,CASRPREPVTEAFF,TGTGCCAGCAGACCCCGGGAACCGGTCACTGAAGCTTTCTTT
.,TRBJ2-7,large,TRBV7-2,CASSFGSSSYEQYF,TGTGCCAGCAGCTTCGGCAGTAGCTCCTACGAGCAGTACTTC
TRBD1,TRBJ2-3,.,TRBV5-4,CASSTKGQGKRDTQYF,TGTGCCAGCAGCACTAAGGGACAGGGGAAACGAGATACGCAGTATTTT
.,TRBJ1-4,.,TRBV6-2/TRBV6-3,CASSLGGQTNEKLFF,TGTGCCAGCAGTCTCGGCGGACAAACTAATGAAAAACTGTTTTTT
.,TRBJ1-2,.,TRBV6-1,CASTGGRGYTF,TGTGCCAGCACCGGAGGGCGCGGCTACACCTTC
.,TRBJ2-2,.,TRBV7-6,CASTLGLPNTGELFF,TGTGCCAGCACCCTGGGACTCCCGAACACCGGGGAGCTGTTTTTT
.,TRBJ1-5,.,TRBV7-2,CASSLDGVNQPQHF,TGTGCCAGCAGCTTAGACGGGGTTAATCAGCCCCAGCATTTT
TRBD1,TRBJ2-6,few,TRBV15,CATSTLRGDRYSGANVLTF,TGTGCCACCAGCACCCTCAGGGGGGACAGGTACTCTGGGGCCAACGTCCTGACTTTC
.,TRBJ2-2,.,TRBV6-1,CASIPPWGLTGELLF,TGTGCCAGCATTCCCCCTTGGGGTCTCACCGGGGAGCTGTTATTT
.,TRBJ1-1,few,TRBV20-1,CSATVGGSEAFF,TGCAGTGCTACAGTGGGGGGCTCTGAAGCTTTCTTT
.,TRBJ1-6,.,TRBV11-3,CASGAGASSYNSPLHF,TGTGCCAGCGGCGCCGGGGCTAGCTCCTATAATTCACCCCTCCACTTT
.,TRBJ2-7,.,TRBV27,CASSFGGKGTVFHEQYF,TGTGCCAGCAGTTTTGGGGGAAAGGGAACGGTCTTTCACGAGCAGTACTTC
TRBD2,TRBJ2-1,.,TRBV28,CASRASGGAYNEQFF,TGTGCCAGCAGGGCTAGCGGGGGGGCCTACAATGAGCAGTTCTTC
.,TRBJ1-3,.,TRBV6-1,CASTGLAAAGNTIYF,TGTGCCAGCACCGGACTTGCCGCTGCTGGAAACACCATATATTTT
.,TRBJ1-5,few,TRBV10-1,CASSGGGPGDGNQPQHF,TGCGCCAGCAGTGGGGGGGGGCCAGGAGATGGGAATCAGCCCCAGCATTTT
TRBD1,TRBJ1-2,.,TRBV5-6,CASSLWGEQGAYGYTF,TGTGCCAGCAGCTTGTGGGGCGAACAGGGGGCGTATGGCTACACCTTC
TRBD1,TRBJ1-2,few,TRBV4-2,CASSQGTGTNYGYTF,TGTGCCAGCAGCCAAGGGACAGGGACTAACTATGGCTACACCTTC